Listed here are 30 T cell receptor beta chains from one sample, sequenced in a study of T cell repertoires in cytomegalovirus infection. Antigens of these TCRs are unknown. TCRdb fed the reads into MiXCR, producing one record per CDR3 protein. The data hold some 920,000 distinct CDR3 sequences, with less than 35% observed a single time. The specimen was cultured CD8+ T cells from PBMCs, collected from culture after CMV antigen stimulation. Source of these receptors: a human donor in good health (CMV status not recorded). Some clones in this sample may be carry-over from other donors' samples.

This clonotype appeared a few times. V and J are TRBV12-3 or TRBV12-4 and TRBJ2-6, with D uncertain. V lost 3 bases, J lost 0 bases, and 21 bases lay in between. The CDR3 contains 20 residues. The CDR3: CASSFVIGQAGTSGANVLTF. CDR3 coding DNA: TGTGCCAGCAGTTTTGTCATCGGCCAAGCAGGCACCTCTGGGGCCAACGTCCTGACTTTC.

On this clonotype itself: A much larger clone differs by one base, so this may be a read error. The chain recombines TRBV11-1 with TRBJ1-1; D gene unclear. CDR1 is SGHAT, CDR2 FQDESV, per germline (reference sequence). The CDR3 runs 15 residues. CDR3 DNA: TGTGCCAACAGCTTATCGGGCACCCTGAACACTGAAGCTTTCTTT. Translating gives CANSLSGTLNTEAFF.

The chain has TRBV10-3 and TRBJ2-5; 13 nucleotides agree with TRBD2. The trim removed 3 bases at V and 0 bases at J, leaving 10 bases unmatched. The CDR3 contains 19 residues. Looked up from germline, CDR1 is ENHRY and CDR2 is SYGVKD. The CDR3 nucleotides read TGTGCCATCAGTGAAGGACTAGCGGGGGCCAAGCTATACCAAGAGACCCAGTACTTC. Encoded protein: CAISEGLAGAKLYQETQYF.

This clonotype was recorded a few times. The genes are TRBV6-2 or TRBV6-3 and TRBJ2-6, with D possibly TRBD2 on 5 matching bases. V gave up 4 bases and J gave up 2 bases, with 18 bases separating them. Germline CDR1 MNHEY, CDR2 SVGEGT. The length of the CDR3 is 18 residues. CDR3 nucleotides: TGTGCCAGCAGTTCATACCTCACGGGGTATGCTGGGGCCAACGTCCTGACTTTC. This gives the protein CASSSYLTGYAGANVLTF.

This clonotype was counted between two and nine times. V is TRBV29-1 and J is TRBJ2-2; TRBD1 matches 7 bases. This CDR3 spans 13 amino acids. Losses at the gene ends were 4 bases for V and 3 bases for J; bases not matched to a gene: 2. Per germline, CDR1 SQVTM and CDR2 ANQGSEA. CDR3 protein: CSVGQGDTGELFF. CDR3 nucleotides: TGCAGCGTTGGACAGGGTGACACCGGGGAGCTGTTTTTT.

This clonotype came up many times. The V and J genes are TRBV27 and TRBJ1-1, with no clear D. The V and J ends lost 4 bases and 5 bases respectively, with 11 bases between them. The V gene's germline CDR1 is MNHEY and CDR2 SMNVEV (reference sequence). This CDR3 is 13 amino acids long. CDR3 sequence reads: CASSWAPRTEAFF. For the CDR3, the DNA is TGTGCCAGCAGTTGGGCCCCAAGGACTGAAGCTTTCTTT.

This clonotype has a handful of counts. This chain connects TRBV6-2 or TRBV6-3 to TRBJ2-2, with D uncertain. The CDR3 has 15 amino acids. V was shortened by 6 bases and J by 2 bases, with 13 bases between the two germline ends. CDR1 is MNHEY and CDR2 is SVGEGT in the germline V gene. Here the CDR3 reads CASSNMNTNTGELFF. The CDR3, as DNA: TGTGCCAGCAGCAACATGAACACTAACACCGGGGAGCTGTTTTTT.

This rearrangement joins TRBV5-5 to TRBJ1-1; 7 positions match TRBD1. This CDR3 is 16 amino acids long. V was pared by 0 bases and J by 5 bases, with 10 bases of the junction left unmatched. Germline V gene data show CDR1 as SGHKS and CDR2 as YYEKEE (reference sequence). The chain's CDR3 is CASSLVYTGAGTEAFF. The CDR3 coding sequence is TGTGCCAGCAGCTTGGTATATACAGGGGCGGGTACTGAAGCTTTCTTT.

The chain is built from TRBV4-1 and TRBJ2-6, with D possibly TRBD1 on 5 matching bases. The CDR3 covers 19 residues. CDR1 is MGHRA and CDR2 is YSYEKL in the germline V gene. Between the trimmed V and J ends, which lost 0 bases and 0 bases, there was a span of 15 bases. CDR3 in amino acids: CASSQDGMTESSGANVLTF. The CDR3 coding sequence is TGCGCCAGCAGCCAAGACGGTATGACAGAAAGCTCTGGGGCCAACGTCCTGACTTTC.

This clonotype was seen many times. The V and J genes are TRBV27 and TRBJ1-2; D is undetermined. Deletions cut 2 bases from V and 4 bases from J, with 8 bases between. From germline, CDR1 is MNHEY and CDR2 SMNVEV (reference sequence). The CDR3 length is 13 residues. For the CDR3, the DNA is TGTGCCAGCAGTTTAGCACCGCGCTATGGCTACACCTTC. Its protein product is CASSLAPRYGYTF.

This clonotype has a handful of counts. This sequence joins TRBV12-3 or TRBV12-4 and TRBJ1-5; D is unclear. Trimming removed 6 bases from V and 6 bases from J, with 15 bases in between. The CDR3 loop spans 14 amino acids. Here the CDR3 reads CASSPEIGGQPQHF. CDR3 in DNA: TGTGCCAGCAGCCCGGAGATCGGAGGTCAGCCCCAGCATTTT.

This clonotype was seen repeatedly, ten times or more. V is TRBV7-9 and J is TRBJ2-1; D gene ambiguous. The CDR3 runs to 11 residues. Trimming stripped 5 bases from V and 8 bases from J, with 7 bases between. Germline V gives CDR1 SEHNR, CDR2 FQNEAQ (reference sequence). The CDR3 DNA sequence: TGTGCCAGCAGCCCCTCCGATGAGCAGTTCTTC. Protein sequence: CASSPSDEQFF.

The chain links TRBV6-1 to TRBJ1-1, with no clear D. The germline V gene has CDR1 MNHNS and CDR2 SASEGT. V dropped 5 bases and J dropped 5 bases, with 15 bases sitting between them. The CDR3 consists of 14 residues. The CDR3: CASSSLLTGTEAFF. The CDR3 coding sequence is TGTGCCAGCAGTTCCCTTCTCACGGGAACTGAAGCTTTCTTT.

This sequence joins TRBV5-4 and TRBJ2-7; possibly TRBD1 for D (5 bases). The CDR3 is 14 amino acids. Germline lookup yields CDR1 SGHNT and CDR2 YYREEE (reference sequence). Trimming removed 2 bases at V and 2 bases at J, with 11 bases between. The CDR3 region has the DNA TGTGCCAGCAGCTTCGGTGCAGGGCCCTACGAGCAGTACGTC. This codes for CASSFGAGPYEQYV.

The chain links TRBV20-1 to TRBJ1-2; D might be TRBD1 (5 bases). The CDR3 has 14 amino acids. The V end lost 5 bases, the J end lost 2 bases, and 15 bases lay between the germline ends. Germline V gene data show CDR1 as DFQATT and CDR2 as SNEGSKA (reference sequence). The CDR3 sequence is CSAPTWQGNYGYTF. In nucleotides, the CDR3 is TGCAGTGCTCCCACGTGGCAGGGCAACTATGGCTACACCTTC.

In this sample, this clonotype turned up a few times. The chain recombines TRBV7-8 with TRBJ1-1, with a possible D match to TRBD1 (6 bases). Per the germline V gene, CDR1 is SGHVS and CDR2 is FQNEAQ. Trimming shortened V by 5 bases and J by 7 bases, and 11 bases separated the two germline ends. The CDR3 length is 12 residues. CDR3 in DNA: TGTGCCAGCAGCGACCGACAGGTTGAAGCTTTCTTT. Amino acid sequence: CASSDRQVEAFF. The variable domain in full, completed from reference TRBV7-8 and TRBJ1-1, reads GAGVSQSPRYKVAKRGQDVALRCDPISGHVSLFWYQQALGQGPEFLTYFQNEAQLDKSGLPSDRFFAERPEGSVSTLKIQRTQQEDSAVYLCASSDRQVEAFFGQGTRLTVV.

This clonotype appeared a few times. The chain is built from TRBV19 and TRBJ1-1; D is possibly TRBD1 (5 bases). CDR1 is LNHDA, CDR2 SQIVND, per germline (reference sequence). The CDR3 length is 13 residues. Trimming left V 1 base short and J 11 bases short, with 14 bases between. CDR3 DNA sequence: TGTGCCAGTAGTATAGTAAGGGGCGCGATCGCTTTCTTT. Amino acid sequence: CASSIVRGAIAFF.

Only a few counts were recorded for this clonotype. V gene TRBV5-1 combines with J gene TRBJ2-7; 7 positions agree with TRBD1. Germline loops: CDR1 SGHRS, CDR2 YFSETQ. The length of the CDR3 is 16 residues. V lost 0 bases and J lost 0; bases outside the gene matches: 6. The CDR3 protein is CASSLGYGTVSYEQYF. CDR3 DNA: TGCGCCAGCAGCTTGGGGTATGGGACAGTCTCCTACGAGCAGTACTTC.

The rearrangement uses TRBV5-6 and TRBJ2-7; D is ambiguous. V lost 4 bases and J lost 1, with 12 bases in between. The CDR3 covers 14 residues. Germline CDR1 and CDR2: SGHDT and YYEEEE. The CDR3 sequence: CASSIGSSSYEQYV. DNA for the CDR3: TGTGCCAGCAGCATAGGGTCTTCATCCTACGAGCAGTACGTC.

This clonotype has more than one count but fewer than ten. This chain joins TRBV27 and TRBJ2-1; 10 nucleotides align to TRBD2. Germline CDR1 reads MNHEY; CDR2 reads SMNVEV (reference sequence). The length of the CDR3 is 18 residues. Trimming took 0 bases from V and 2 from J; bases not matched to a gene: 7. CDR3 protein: CASSLSSSSGGPYNEQFF. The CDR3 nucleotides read TGTGCCAGCAGTTTATCGAGTTCTAGCGGGGGCCCCTACAATGAGCAGTTCTTC.

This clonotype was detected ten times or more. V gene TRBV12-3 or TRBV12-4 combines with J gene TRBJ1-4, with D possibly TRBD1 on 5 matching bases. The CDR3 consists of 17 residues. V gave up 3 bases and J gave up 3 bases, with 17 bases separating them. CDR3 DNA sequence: TGTGCCAGCAGTTTCCTTCAGGGTGGGGCGGCTAATGAAAAACTGTTTTTT. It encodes CASSFLQGGAANEKLFF.

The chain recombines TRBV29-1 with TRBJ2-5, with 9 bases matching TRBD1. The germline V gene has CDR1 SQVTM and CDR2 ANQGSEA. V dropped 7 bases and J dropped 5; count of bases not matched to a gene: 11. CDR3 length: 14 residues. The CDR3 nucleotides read TGCAGCGCCCATTCCGGGACAGGGCGGGAGACCCAGTACTTC. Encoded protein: CSAHSGTGRETQYF.

The DNA of the CDR3 is TGTGCCAGCAGCCACAGGGAAGTCGCGGAGCTGTTTTTT. Amino acid sequence: CASSHREVAELFF. The chain is built from TRBV4-2 and TRBJ2-2; D is possibly TRBD1 (5 bases). Per the germline V gene, CDR1 is LGHNA and CDR2 is YNFKEQ. V shed 3 bases and J shed 10 bases, with 12 bases lying between them. CDR3 length equals 13 residues.

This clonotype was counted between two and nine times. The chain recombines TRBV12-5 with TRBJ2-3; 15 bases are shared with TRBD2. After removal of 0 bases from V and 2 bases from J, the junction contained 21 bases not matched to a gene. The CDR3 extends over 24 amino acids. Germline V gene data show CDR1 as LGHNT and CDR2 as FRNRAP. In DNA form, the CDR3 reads TGTGCTAGTGGTTTGGTACTCTCCGAGGGACTAGCGGGGGGTCCGCCGCCTGTCACAGATACGCAGTATTTT. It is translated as CASGLVLSEGLAGGPPPVTDTQYF.

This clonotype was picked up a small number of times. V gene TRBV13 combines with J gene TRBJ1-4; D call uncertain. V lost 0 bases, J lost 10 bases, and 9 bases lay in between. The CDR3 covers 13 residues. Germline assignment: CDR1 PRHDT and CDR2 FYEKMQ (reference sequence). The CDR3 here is CASSLGVLGKLFF. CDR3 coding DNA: TGTGCCAGCAGCTTAGGGGTCCTTGGAAAACTGTTTTTT.

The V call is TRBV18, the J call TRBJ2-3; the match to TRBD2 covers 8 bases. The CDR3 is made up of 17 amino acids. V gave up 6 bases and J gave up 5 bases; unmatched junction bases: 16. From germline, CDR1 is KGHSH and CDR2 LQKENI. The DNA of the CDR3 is TGTGCCAGCTCCAGCAGTCCAGCGGGGGCCCTCGGAGATACGCAGTATTTT. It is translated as CASSSSPAGALGDTQYF.

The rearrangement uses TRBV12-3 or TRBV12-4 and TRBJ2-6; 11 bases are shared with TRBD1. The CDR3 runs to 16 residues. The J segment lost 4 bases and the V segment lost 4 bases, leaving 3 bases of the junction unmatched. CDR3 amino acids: CASSWTGGPGANVLTF. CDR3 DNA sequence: TGTGCCAGCAGTTGGACAGGGGGCCCCGGGGCCAACGTCCTGACTTTC.

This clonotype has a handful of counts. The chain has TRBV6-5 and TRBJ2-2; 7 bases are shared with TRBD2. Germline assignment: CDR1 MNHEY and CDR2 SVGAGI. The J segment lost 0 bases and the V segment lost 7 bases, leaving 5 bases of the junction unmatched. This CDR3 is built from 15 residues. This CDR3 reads CASTGGETNTGELFF. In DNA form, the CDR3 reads TGTGCCAGCACTGGGGGGGAAACGAACACCGGGGAGCTGTTTTTT.

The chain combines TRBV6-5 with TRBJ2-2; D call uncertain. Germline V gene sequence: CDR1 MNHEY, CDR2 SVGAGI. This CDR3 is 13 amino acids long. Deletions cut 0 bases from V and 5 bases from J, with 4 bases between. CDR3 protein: CASSYSETGELFF. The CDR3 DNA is TGTGCCAGCAGTTACTCGGAGACCGGGGAGCTGTTTTTT.

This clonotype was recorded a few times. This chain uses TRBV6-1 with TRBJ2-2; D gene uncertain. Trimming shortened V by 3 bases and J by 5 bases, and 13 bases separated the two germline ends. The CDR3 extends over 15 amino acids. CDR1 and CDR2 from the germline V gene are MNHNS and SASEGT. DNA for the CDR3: TGTGCCAGCAGTGACATTCCCGGCGCGACCGGGGAGCTGTTTTTT. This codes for CASSDIPGATGELFF.